Presented here are 3 T cell receptor beta chains from one specimen sequenced in a study of regulatory T cells in long-lasting Graves disease. The time point denotes: newly diagnosed GD, antithyroid drugs for less than 3 months. The TCR library was prepared using RNA isolated from PBMCs. Building the TCR beta libraries relied on iRepertoire HTBI primers, and CDR3 regions underwent Arm-PCR. TCRdb itself ran the multiplex PCR reads through MiXCR, one entry per CDR3 protein. The sample has roughly 420,000 distinct CDR3 sequences, roughly 15% seen once; the top ten hold about 24%. The sequenced sample was peripheral blood mononuclear cells (PBMCs), obtained at new diagnosis, from a patient treated with antithyroid drugs. The receptors originated from a female donor with Graves disease.

The table lists this clonotype with many counts. The rearrangement links TRBV27 to TRBJ2-7; D is uncertain. The CDR3 loop spans 14 amino acids. Trimming removed 4 bases from V and 2 bases from J, with 12 bases in between. Germline V gene lookup returns CDR1 MNHEY and CDR2 SMNVEV (reference sequence). The CDR3 is CASSSWDRPYEQYF. The CDR3 DNA reads TGTGCCAGCAGTTCCTGGGATCGGCCCTACGAGCAGTACTTC.

This clonotype was detected ten times or more. This chain links TRBV29-1 with TRBJ2-7; 10 nucleotides align to TRBD2. Germline CDR1 SQVTM, CDR2 ANQGSEA. Trimming cost V 1 base and J 3 bases; bases outside gene matches: 0. The CDR3 loop spans 13 amino acids. CDR3 in DNA: TGCAGCGTTGAAGCTAGCGGGAGCTACGAGCAGTACTTC. This sequence encodes CSVEASGSYEQYF.

This clonotype was observed many times. The chain couples TRBV7-2 to TRBJ2-3; TRBD2 agrees at 11 bases. Germline CDR1 reads SGHTA; CDR2 reads FQGNSA. CDR3 length: 17 residues. Unmatched junction bases numbered 9, after V lost 1 base and J lost 6 bases. The CDR3 region has the DNA TGTGCCAGCAGCTTAGTGGATGTGGGACTAGCGGACGATACGCAGTATTTT. This sequence encodes CASSLVDVGLADDTQYF.